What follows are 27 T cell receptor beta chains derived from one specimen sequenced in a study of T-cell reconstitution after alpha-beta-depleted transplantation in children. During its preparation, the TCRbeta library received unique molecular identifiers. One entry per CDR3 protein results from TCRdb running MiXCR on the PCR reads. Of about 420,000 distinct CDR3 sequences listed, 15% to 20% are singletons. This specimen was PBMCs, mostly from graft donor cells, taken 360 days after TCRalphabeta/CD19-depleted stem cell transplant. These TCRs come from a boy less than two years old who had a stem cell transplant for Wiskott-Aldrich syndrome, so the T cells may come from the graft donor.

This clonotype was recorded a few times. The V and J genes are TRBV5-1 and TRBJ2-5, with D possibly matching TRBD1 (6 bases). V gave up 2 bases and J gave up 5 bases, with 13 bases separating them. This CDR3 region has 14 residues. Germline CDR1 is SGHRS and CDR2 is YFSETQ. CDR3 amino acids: CASSLQGGEETQYF. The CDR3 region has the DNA TGCGCCAGCAGCTTACAGGGTGGAGAGGAGACCCAGTACTTC.

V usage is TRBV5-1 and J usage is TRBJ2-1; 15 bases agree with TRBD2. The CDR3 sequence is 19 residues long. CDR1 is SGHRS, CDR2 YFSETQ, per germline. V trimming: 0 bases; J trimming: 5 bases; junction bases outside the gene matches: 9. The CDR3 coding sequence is TGCGCCAGCAGCTTGGCTGGGACTAGCGGGGGGCTAGTAGACAATGAGCAGTTCTTC. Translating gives CASSLAGTSGGLVDNEQFF.

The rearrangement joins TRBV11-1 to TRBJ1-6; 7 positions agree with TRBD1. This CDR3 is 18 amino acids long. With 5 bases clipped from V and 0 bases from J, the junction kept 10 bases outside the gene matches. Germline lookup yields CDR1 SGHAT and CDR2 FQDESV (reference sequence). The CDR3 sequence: CASSPGTAKSSYNSPLHF. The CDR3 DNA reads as TGTGCCAGCAGCCCTGGGACAGCCAAGAGCTCCTATAATTCACCCCTCCACTTT. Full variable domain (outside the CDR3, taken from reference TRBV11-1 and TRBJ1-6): EAEVAQSPRYKITEKSQAVAFWCDPISGHATLYWYRQILGQGPELLVQFQDESVVDDSQLPKDRFSAERLKGVDSTLKIQPAELGDSAMYLCASSPGTAKSSYNSPLHFGNGTRLTVT.

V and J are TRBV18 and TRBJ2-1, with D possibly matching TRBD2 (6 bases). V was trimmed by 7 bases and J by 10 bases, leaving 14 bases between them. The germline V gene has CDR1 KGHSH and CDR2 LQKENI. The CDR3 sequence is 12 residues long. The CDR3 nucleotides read TGTGCCAGCTTATCCCGGGCGGGGGAGCAGTTCTTC. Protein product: CASLSRAGEQFF.

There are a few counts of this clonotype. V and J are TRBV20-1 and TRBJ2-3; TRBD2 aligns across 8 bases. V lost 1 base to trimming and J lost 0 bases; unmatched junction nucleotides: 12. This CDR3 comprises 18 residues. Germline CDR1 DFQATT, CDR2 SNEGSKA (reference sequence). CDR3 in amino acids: CSARALAGAPRSTDTQYF. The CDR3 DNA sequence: TGCAGTGCTAGAGCGCTAGCGGGCGCACCCCGTAGCACAGATACGCAGTATTTT.

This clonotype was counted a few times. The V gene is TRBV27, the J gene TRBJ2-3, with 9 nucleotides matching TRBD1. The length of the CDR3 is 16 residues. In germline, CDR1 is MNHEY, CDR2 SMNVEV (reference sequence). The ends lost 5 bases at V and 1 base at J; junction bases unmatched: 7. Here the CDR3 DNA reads TGTGCCAGCAGTCCCCGGGACAGGGTCGGCACAGATACGCAGTATTTT. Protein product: CASSPRDRVGTDTQYF.

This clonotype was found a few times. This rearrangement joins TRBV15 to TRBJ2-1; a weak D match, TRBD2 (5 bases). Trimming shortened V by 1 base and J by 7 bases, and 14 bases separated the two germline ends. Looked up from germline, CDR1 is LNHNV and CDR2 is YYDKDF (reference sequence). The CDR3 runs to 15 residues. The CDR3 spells CATSRGPAEYNEQFF. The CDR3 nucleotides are TGTGCCACCAGCAGAGGCCCAGCGGAATATAATGAGCAGTTCTTC. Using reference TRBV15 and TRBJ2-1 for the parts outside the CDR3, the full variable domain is DAMVIQNPRYQVTQFGKPVTLSCSQTLNHNVMYWYQQKSSQAPKLLFHYYDKDFNNEADTPDNFQSRRPNTSFCFLDIRSPGLGDTAMYLCATSRGPAEYNEQFFGPGTRLTVL.

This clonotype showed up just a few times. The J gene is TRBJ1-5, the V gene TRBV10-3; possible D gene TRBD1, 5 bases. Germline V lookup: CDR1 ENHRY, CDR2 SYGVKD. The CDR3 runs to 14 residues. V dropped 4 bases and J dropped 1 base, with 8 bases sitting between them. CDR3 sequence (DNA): TGTGCCATCAGTGGCTCAGGGAGCAATCAGCCCCAGCATTTT. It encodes CAISGSGSNQPQHF.

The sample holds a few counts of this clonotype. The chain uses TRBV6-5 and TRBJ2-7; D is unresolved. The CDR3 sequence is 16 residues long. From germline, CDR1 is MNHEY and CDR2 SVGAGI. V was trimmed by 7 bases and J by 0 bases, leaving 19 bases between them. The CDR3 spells CASILLWAESSYEQYF. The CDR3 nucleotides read TGTGCCAGCATTTTACTATGGGCAGAGAGCTCCTACGAGCAGTACTTC.

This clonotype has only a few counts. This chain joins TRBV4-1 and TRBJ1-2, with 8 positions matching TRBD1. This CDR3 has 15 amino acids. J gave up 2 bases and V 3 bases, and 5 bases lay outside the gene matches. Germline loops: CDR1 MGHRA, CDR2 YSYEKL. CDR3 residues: CASSHRTGTNYGYTF. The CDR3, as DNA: TGCGCCAGCAGCCATCGGACAGGGACGAACTATGGCTACACCTTC.

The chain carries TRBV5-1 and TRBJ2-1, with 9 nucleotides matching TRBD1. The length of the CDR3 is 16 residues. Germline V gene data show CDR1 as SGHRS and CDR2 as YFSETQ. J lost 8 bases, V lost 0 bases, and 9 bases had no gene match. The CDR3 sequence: CASSLAGQGYSYEQFF. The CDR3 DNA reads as TGCGCCAGCAGCTTGGCCGGACAGGGGTATAGTTATGAGCAGTTCTTC.

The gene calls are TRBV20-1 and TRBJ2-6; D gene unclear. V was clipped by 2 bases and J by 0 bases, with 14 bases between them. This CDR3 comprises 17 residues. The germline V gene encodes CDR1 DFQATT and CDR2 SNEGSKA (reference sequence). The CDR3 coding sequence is TGCAGTGCTAGATCGGGCGGCCTCCTCTCTGGGGCCAACGTCCTGACTTTC. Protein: CSARSGGLLSGANVLTF.

DNA for the CDR3: TGCGCCAGCAGCCAAATACTAGCGGTGTTACCCTACGAGCAGTACTTC. Protein product: CASSQILAVLPYEQYF. The chain combines TRBV4-3 with TRBJ2-7, with 8 bases identical to TRBD2. The CDR3 has 16 residues. The V and J ends lost 2 bases and 2 bases, in that order; junction bases with no gene match: 8. Germline CDR1 LGHNA, CDR2 YSLEER.

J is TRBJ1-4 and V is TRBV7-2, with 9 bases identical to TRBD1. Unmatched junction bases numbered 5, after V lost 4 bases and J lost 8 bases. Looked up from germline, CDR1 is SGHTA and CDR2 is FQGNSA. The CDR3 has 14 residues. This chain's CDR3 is CASSWGQGGEKLFF. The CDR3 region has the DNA TGTGCCAGCAGCTGGGGACAGGGCGGCGAAAAACTGTTTTTT.

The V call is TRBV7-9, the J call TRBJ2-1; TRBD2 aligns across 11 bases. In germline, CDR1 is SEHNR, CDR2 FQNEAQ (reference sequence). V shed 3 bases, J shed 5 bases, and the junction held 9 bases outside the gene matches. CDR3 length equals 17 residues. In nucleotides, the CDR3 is TGTGCCAGCAGCTTGTGGACTAGCGGGCTCGGGCACAATGAGCAGTTCTTC. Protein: CASSLWTSGLGHNEQFF.

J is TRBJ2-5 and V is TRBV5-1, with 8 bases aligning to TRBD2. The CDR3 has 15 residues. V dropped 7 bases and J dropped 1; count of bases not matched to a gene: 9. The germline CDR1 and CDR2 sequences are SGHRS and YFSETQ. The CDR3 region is CASRGTSRTQETQYF. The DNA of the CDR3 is TGCGCCAGCCGAGGGACTAGTCGAACCCAAGAGACCCAGTACTTC. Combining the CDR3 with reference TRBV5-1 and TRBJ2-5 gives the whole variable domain KAGVTQTPRYLIKTRGQQVTLSCSPISGHRSVSWYQQTPGQGLQFLFEYFSETQRNKGNFPGRFSGRQFSNSRSEMNVSTLELGDSALYLCASRGTSRTQETQYFGPGTRLLVL.

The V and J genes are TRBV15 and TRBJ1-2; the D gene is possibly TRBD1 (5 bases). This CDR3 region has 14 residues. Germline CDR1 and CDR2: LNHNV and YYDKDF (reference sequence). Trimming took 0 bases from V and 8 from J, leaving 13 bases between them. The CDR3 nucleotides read TGTGCCACCAGCAGAGATCGGGGGATGGGAGGCTACACCTTC. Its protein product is CATSRDRGMGGYTF.

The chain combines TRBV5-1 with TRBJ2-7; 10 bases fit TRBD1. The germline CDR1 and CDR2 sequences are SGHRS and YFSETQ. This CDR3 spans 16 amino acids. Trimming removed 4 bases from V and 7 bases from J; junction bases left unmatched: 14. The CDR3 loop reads CASSTISPDRGYEQYF. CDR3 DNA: TGCGCCAGCAGCACGATATCACCGGACAGGGGGTATGAGCAGTACTTC.

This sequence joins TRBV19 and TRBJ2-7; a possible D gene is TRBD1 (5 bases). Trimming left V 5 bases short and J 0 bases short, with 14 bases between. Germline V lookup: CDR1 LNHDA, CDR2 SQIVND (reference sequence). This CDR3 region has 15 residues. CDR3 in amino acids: CASSSRQKPSYEQYF. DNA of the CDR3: TGTGCCAGTAGTTCGAGACAGAAACCCTCCTACGAGCAGTACTTC.

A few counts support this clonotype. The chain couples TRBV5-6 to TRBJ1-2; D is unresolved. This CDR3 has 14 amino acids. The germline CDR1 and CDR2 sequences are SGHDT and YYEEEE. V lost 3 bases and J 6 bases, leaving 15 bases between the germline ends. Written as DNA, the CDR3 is TGTGCCAGCAGCTCGCGGACCAAATATCATGGCTACACCTTC. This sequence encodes CASSSRTKYHGYTF.

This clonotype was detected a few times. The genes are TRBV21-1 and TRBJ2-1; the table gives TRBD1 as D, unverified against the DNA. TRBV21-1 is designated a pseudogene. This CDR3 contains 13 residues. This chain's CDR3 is CASSSRRGKEQFF. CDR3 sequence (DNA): TGTGCCAGCAGCTCAAGGCGGGGGAAGGAGCAGTTCTTC.

The CDR3 sequence: CASSLGTGVDTLYNEQFF. CDR3 coding DNA: TGTGCCAGCAGCTTAGGGACAGGGGTTGATACTTTATACAATGAGCAGTTCTTC. V is TRBV7-8 and J is TRBJ2-1; 9 bases are a match to TRBD1. Trimming at V came to 1 base and at J to 4 bases, leaving 11 bases not matched to a gene. Germline-derived CDR1 and CDR2 are SGHVS and FQNEAQ. This CDR3 has 18 residues.

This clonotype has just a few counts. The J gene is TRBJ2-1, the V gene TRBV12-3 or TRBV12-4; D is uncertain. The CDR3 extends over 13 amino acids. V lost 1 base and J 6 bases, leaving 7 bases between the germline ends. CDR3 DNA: TGTGCCAGCAGTTTAGAACTTAGCAATGAGCAGTTCTTC. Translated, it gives CASSLELSNEQFF.

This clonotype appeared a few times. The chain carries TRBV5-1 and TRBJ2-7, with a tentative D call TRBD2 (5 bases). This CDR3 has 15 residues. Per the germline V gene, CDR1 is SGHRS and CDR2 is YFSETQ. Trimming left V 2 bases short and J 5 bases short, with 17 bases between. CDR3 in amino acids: CASSLGGKGTNEQYF. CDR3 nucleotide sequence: TGCGCCAGCAGCTTAGGAGGAAAGGGAACAAACGAGCAGTACTTC.

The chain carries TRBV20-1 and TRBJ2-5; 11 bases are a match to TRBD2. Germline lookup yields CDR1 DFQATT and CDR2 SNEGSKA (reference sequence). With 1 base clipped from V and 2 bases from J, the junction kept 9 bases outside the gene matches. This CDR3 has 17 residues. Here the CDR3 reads CSARGRVAGGLQETQYF. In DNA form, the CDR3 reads TGCAGTGCTAGAGGGAGGGTAGCGGGGGGGCTACAAGAGACCCAGTACTTC.

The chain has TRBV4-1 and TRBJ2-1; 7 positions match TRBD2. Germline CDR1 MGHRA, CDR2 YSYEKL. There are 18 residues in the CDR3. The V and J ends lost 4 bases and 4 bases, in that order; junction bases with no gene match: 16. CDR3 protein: CASSLLHLPGLWYNEQFF. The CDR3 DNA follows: TGCGCCAGCAGCCTCCTCCACCTCCCGGGACTATGGTACAATGAGCAGTTCTTC.

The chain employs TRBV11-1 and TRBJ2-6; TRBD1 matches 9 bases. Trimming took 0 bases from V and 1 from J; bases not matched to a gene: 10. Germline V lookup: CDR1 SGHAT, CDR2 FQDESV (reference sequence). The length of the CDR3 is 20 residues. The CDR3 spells CASSLALGTGKESGANVLTF. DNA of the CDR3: TGTGCCAGCAGCTTAGCCCTCGGGACAGGGAAGGAATCTGGGGCCAACGTCCTGACTTTC.